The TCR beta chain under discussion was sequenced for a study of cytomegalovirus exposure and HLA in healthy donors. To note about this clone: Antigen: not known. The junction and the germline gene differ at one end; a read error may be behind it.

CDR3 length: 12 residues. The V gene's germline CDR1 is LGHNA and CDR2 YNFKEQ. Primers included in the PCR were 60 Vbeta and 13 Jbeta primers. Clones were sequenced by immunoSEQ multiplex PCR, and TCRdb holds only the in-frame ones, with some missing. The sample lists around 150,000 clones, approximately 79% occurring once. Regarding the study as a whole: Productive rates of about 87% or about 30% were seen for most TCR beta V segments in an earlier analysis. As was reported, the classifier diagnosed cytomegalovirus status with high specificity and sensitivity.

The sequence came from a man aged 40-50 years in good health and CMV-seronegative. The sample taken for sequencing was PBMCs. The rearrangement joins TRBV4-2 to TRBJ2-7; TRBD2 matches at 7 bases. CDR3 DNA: TGTGCCAGCAGCCAAAAACGGAGGACTAGGGAGTTC. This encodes CASSQKRRTREF.